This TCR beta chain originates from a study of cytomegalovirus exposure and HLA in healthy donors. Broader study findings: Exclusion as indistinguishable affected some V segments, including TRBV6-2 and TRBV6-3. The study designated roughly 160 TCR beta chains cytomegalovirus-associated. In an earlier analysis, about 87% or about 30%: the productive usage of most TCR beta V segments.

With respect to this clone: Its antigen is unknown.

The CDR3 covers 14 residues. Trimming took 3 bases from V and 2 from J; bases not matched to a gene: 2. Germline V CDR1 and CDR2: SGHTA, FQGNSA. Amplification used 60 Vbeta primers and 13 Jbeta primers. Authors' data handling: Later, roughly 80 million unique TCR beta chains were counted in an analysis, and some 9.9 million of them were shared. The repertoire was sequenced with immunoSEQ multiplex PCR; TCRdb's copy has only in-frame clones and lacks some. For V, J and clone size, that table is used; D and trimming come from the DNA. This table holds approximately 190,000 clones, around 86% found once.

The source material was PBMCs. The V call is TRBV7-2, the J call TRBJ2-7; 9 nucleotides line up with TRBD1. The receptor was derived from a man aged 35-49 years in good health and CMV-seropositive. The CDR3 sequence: CASSFRTGAYEQYF. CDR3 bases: TGTGCCAGCAGCTTCCGGACAGGGGCCTACGAGCAGTACTTC.